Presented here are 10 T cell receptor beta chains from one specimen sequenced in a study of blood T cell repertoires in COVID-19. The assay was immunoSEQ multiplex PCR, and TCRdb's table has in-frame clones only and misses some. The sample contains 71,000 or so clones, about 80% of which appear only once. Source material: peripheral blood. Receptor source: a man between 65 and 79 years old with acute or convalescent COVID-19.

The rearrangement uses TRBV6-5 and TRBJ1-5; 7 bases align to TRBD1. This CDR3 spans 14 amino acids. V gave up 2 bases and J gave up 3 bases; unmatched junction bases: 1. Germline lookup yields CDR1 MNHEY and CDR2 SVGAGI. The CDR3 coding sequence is TGTGCCAGCAGTTACACAGGGGACAATCAGCCCCAGCATTTT. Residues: CASSYTGDNQPQHF.

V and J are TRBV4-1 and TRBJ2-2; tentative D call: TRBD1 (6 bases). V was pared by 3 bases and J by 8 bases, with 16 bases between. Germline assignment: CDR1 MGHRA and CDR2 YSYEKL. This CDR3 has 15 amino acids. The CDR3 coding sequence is TGCGCCAGCAGCCATTACATTACGAGGGGGGGGGAGCTGTTTTTT. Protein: CASSHYITRGGELFF.

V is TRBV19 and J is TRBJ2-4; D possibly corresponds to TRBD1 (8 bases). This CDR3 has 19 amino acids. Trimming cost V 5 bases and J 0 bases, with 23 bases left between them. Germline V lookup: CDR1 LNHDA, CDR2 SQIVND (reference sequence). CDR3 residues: CASSSRQGKRDLAKNIQYF. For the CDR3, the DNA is TGTGCCAGTAGTTCCCGACAGGGGAAGCGGGATCTAGCCAAAAACATTCAGTACTTC.

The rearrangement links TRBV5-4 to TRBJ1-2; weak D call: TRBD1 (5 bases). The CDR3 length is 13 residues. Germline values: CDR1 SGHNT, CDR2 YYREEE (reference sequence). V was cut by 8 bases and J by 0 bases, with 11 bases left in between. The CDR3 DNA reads TGTGCCAGTAGACAGTACGCTAACTATGGCTACACCTTC. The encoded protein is CASRQYANYGYTF.

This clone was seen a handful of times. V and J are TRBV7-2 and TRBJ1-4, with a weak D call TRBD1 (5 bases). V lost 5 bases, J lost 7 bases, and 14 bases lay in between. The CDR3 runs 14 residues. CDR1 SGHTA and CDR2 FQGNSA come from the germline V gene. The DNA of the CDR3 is TGTGCCAGCAGCGCCGACAGCCTGGGTGAAAAACTGTTTTTT. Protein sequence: CASSADSLGEKLFF.

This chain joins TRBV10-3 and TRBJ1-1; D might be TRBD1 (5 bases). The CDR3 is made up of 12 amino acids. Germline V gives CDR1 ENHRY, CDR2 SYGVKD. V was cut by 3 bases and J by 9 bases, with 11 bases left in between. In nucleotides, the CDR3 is TGTGCCATCAGTGAAGGGGATGGGCAAGCTTTCTTT. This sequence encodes CAISEGDGQAFF.

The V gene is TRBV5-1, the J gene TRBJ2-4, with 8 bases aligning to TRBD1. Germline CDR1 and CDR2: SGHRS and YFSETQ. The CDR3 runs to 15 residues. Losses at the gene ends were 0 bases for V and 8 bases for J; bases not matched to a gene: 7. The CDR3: CASSLEYRGADIQYF. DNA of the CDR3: TGCGCCAGCAGCTTGGAGTACAGGGGGGCTGACATTCAGTACTTC.

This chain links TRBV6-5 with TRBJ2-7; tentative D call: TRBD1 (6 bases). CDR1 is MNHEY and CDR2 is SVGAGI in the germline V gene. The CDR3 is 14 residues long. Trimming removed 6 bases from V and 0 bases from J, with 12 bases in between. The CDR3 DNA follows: TGTGCCAGCAGCTTTCAGGGGAGCTCCTACGAGCAGTACTTC. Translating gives CASSFQGSSYEQYF.

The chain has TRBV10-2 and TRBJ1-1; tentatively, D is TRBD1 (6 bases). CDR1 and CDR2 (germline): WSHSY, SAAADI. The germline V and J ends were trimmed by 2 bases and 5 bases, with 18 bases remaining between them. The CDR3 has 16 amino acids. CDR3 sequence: CASSEMGAIGGTEAFF. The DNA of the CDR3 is TGCGCCAGCAGTGAGATGGGGGCGATAGGGGGTACTGAAGCTTTCTTT.

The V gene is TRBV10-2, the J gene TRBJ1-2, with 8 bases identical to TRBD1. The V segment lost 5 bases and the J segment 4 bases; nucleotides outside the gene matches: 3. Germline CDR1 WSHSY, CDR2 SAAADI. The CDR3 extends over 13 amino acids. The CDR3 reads CASSPGGGYGYTF. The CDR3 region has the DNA TGCGCCAGCAGTCCAGGGGGCGGCTATGGCTACACCTTC.